The next 9 T cell receptor beta chains were all read from a single sample in a study of OX40 agonist ivuxolimab in advanced cancers. Sequenced by immunoSEQ multiplex PCR; TCRdb stores in-frame clones only, minus some. The sample contains roughly 92,000 clones, 91% of which appear only once. The sequenced sample was CD4+ or CD8+ T cells sorted from blood, obtained in a trial of the OX40 agonist ivuxolimab. Receptors were obtained from an adult with an advanced solid tumor such as melanoma, head and neck, liver or kidney cancer.

This chain links TRBV7-6 with TRBJ2-7; D possibly corresponds to TRBD1 (6 bases). CDR1 is SGHVS and CDR2 is FNYEAQ in the germline V gene. Trimming cost V 5 bases and J 5 bases, with 13 bases left between them. This CDR3 spans 13 amino acids. CDR3 bases: TGTGCCAGCAGCCTGAACAGGGTCCACGAGCAGTACTTC. This gives the protein CASSLNRVHEQYF.

The chain is built from TRBV27 and TRBJ1-1; 8 nucleotides align to TRBD1. V gave up 6 bases and J gave up 4 bases; unmatched junction bases: 4. This CDR3 region has 13 residues. Per germline, CDR1 MNHEY and CDR2 SMNVEV (reference sequence). This CDR3 is CASRQGGSTEAFF. The CDR3 DNA follows: TGTGCCAGCAGACAGGGGGGGAGCACTGAAGCTTTCTTT.

The sample holds one count of this clone. The chain carries TRBV5-4 and TRBJ2-7, with TRBD1 identical over 9 bases. Trimming at V came to 5 bases and at J to 2 bases, leaving 8 bases not matched to a gene. CDR1 SGHNT and CDR2 YYREEE come from the germline V gene (reference sequence). CDR3 length equals 15 residues. CDR3 bases: TGTGCCAGCAGATCCGGGACAGGGAGTCCCTACGAGCAGTACTTC. Residues: CASRSGTGSPYEQYF. The full variable domain, rest sourced from reference TRBV5-4 and TRBJ2-7, is ETGVTQSPTHLIKTRGQQVTLRCSSQSGHNTVSWYQQALGQGPQFIFQYYREEENGRGNFPPRFSGLQFPNYSSELNVNALELDDSALYLCASRSGTGSPYEQYFGPGTRLTVT.

This rearrangement joins TRBV5-1 to TRBJ2-7; D may be TRBD2 (7 bases). The V end was cut by 7 bases, the J end by 1 base, with 12 bases between. This CDR3 contains 13 residues. Germline CDR1 is SGHRS and CDR2 is YFSETQ. The CDR3 loop is CASGGGASYEQYF. CDR3 nucleotides: TGCGCCAGCGGCGGGGGCGCATCCTACGAGCAGTACTTC.

J is TRBJ1-4 and V is TRBV5-6; D not resolved. The CDR3 has 14 residues. V shed 2 bases and J shed 8 bases, with 13 bases lying between them. Germline CDR1 is SGHDT and CDR2 is YYEEEE. This CDR3 is CASSFLKGREKLFF. The DNA of the CDR3 is TGTGCCAGCAGCTTTTTAAAGGGTCGCGAAAAACTGTTTTTT.

The rearrangement joins TRBV27 to TRBJ2-2; 7 bases are a match to TRBD2. CDR3 size: 15 residues. Germline V gives CDR1 MNHEY, CDR2 SMNVEV (reference sequence). V dropped 6 bases and J dropped 0; count of bases not matched to a gene: 4. DNA of the CDR3: TGTGCCAGCAGCCCCGGGACTACGAACACCGGGGAGCTGTTTTTT. It specifies CASSPGTTNTGELFF.

J is TRBJ1-1 and V is TRBV5-1, with D hard to call. The CDR3 has 14 residues. V was cut by 2 bases and J by 0 bases, with 8 bases left in between. Germline values: CDR1 SGHRS, CDR2 YFSETQ. The CDR3: CASSFRTLNTEAFF. The CDR3 DNA follows: TGCGCCAGCAGCTTCAGGACCTTGAACACTGAAGCTTTCTTT.

The chain recombines TRBV11-2 with TRBJ2-7; D gene uncertain. Germline CDR1 is SGHAT and CDR2 is FQNNGV. V lost 5 bases to trimming and J lost 1 base, with 18 bases between them. CDR3 length: 16 amino acids. For the CDR3, the DNA is TGTGCCAGCAGCGAACTCTTACCACACTCGTCCTACGAGCAGTACTTC. Protein product: CASSELLPHSSYEQYF.

The gene calls are TRBV9 and TRBJ2-5; TRBD2 matches at 8 bases. The J call may not be correct, given that the DNA end is closer to TRBJ2-7. The germline gives CDR1 SGDLS, CDR2 YYNGEE. The CDR3 length is 14 residues. The CDR3 is CASSGSGATYEQYF. The CDR3 DNA is TGTGCCAGCAGCGGTAGCGGGGCTACCTACGAGCAGTACTTC.